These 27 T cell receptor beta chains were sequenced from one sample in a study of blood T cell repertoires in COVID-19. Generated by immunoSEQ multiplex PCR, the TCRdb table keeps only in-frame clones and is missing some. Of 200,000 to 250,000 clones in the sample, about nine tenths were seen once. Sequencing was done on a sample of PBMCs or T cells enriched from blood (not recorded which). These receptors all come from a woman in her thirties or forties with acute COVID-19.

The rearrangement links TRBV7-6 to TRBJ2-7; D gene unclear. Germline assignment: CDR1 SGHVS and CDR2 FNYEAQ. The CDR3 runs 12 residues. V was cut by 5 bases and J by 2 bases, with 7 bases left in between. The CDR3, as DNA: TGTGCCAGCAGCACAGATCCCTACGAGCAGTACTTC. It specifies CASSTDPYEQYF.

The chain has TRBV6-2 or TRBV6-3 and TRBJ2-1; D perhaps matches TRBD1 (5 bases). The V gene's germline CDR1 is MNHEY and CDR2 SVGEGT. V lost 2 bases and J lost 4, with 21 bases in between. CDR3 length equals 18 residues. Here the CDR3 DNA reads TGTGCCAGCAGTTACACAGGTTTGCCGACAAACTCTTACAATGAGCAGTTCTTC. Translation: CASSYTGLPTNSYNEQFF.

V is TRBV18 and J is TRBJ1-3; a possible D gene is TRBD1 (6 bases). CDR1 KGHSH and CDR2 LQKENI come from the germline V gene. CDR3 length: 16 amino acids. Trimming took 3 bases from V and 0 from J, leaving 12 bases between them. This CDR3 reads CASSPATGFSGNTIYF. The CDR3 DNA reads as TGTGCCAGCTCACCCGCGACAGGATTCTCTGGAAACACCATATATTTT.

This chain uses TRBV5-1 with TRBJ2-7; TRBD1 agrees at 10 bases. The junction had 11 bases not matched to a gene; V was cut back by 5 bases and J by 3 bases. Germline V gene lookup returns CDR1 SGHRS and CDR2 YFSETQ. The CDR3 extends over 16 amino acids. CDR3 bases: TGCGCCAGCAGTTTAACCCCGGGACAGGGGAGCTACGAGCAGTACTTC. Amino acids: CASSLTPGQGSYEQYF. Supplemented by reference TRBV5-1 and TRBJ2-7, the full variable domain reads KAGVTQTPRYLIKTRGQQVTLSCSPISGHRSVSWYQQTPGQGLQFLFEYFSETQRNKGNFPGRFSGRQFSNSRSEMNVSTLELGDSALYLCASSLTPGQGSYEQYFGPGTRLTVT.

This chain's CDR3 is CASSSGTYPYEQYF. The CDR3 DNA follows: TGTGCCAGCAGCTCCGGGACTTATCCCTACGAGCAGTACTTC. The chain has TRBV7-9 and TRBJ2-7; D is possibly TRBD2 (6 bases). Trimming stripped 4 bases from V and 2 bases from J, with 12 bases between. Germline assignment: CDR1 SEHNR and CDR2 FQNEAQ (reference sequence). The CDR3 contains 14 residues.

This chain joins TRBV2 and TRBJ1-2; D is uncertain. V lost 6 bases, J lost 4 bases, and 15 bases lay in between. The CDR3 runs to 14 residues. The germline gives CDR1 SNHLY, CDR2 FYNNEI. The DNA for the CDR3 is TGTGCCAGCAGCGTGAAGCGATCGACCTATGGCTACACCTTC. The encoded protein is CASSVKRSTYGYTF.

CDR3 residues: CASALVSGAYEQYF. CDR3 coding DNA: TGTGCCAGCGCTCTAGTGTCAGGGGCCTACGAGCAGTACTTC. This chain connects TRBV14 to TRBJ2-7; possibly TRBD1 for D (6 bases). Germline-derived CDR1 and CDR2 are SGHDN and FVKESK. Between the trimmed V and J ends, which lost 8 bases and 2 bases, there was a span of 16 bases. This CDR3 has 14 residues. The complete variable domain, with remaining parts taken from reference TRBV14 and TRBJ2-7, reads EAGVTQFPSHSVIEKGQTVTLRCDPISGHDNLYWYRRVMGKEIKFLLHFVKESKQDESGMPNNRFLAERTGGTYSTLKVQPAELEDSGVYFCASALVSGAYEQYFGPGTRLTVT.

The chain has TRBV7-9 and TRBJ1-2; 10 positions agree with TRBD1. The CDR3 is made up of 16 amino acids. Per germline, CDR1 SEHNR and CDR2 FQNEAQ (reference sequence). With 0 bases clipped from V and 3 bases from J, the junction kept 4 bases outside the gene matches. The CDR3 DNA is TGTGCCAGCAGCTTAGCGGGAGGACAGGGGGACTATGGCTACACCTTC. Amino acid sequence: CASSLAGGQGDYGYTF.

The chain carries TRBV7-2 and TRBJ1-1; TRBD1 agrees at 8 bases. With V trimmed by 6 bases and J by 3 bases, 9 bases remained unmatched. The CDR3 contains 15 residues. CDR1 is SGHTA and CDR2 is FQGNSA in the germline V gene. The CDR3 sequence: CASREQGGVDTEAFF. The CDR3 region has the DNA TGTGCCAGCAGGGAACAGGGGGGGGTGGACACTGAAGCTTTCTTT.

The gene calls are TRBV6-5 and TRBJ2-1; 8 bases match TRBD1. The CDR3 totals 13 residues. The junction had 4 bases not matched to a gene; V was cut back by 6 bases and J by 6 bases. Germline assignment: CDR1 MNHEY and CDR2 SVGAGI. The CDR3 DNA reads TGTGCCAGCAGGAGACAGGGGTTCAATGAGCAGTTCTTC. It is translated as CASRRQGFNEQFF.

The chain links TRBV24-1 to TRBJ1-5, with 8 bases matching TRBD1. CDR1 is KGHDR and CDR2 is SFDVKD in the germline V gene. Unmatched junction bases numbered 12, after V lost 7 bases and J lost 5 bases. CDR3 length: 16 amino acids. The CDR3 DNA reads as TGTGCCACCAGCGACCACCCGGTGACAGGGGATCAGCCCCAGCATTTT. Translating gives CATSDHPVTGDQPQHF.

The CDR3 loop reads CSASPLFEQFF. CDR3 DNA: TGCAGTGCGTCCCCGTTATTTGAGCAGTTCTTC. V usage is TRBV20-1 and J usage is TRBJ2-1; no reliable D call. V was shortened by 6 bases and J by 9 bases, with 12 bases between the two germline ends. This CDR3 is 11 amino acids long. From germline, CDR1 is DFQATT and CDR2 SNEGSKA (reference sequence).

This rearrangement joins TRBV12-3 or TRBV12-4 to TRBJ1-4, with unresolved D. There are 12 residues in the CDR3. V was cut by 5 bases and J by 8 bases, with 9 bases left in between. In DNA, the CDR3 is TGTGCCAGCAGTCAGGCGGGAGAAAAACTGTTTTTT. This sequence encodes CASSQAGEKLFF.

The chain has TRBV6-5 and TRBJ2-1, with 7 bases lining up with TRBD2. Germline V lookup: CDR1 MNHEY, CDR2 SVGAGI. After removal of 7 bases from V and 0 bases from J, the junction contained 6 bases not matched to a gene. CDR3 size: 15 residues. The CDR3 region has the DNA TGTGCCAGCACCGGGGGGTCAAGCTCCTACAATGAGCAGTTCTTC. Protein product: CASTGGSSSYNEQFF.

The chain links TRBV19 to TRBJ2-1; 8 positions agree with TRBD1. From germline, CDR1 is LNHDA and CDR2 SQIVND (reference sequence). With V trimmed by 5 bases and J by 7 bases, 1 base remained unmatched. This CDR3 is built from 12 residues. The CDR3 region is CASSQGANEQFF. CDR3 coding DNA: TGTGCCAGTAGTCAGGGGGCGAATGAGCAGTTCTTC.

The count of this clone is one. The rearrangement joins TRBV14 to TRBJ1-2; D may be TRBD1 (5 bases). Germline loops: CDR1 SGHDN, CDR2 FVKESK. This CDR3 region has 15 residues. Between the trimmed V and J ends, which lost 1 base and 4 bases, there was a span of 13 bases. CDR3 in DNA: TGTGCCAGCAGCCAAGCTCTCGGGGACTTCTATGGCTACACCTTC. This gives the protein CASSQALGDFYGYTF.

CDR3 DNA: TGTGCCAGCAGCGAGGGGGGACAGGGAAACTATGGCTACACCTTC. Encoded protein: CASSEGGQGNYGYTF. V usage is TRBV9 and J usage is TRBJ1-2, with 9 bases fitting TRBD1. Per the germline V gene, CDR1 is SGDLS and CDR2 is YYNGEE. The CDR3 is 15 residues long. V was pared by 3 bases and J by 2 bases, with 5 bases of the junction left unmatched.

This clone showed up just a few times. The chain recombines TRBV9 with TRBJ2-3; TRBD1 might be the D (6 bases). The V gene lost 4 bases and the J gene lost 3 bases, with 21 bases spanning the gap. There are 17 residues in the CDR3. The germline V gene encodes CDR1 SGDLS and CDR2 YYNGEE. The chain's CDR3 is CASSPRGGSLVTDTQYF. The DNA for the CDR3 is TGTGCCAGCAGCCCCAGAGGGGGTTCGTTGGTTACAGATACGCAGTATTTT.

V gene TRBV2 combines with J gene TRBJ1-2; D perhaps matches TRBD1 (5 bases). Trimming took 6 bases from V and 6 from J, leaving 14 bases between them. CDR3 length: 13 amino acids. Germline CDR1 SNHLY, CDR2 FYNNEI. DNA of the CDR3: TGTGCCAGCAGACCGGGGGTTTGGGATGGCTACACCTTC. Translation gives CASRPGVWDGYTF.

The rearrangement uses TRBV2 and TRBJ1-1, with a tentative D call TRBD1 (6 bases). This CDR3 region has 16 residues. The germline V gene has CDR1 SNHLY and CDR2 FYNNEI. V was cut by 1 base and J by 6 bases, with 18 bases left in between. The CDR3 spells CASSEGGGGADSEAFF. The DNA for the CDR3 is TGTGCCAGCAGTGAAGGCGGGGGGGGCGCTGACTCTGAAGCTTTCTTT.

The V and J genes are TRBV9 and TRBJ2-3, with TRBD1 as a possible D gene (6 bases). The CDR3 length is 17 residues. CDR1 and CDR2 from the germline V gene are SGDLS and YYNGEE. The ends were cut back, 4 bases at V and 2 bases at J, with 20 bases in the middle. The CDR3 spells CASSPHPDRPYTDTQYF. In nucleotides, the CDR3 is TGTGCCAGCAGCCCGCATCCGGACAGACCGTACACAGATACGCAGTATTTT. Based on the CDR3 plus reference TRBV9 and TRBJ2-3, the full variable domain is DSGVTQTPKHLITATGQRVTLRCSPRSGDLSVYWYQQSLDQGLQFLIQYYNGEERAKGNILERFSAQQFPDLHSELNLSSLELGDSALYFCASSPHPDRPYTDTQYFGPGTRLTVL.

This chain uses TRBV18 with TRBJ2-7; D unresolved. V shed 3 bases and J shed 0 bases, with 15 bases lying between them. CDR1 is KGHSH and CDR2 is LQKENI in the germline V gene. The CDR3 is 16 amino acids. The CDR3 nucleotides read TGTGCCAGCTCACCCAGGTCCAGACCCAGCTCCTACGAGCAGTACGTC. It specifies CASSPRSRPSSYEQYV.

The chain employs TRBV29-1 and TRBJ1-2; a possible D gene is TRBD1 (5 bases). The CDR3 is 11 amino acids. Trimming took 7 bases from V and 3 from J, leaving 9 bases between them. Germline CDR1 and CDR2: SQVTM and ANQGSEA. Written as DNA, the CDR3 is TGCAGCGCTGGGGGGGACTATGGCTACACCTTC. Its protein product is CSAGGDYGYTF.

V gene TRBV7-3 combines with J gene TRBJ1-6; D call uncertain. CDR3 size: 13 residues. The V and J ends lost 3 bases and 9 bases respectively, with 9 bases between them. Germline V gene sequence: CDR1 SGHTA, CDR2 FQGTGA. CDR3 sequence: CASSFSSGSPLHF. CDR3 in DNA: TGTGCCAGCAGCTTTTCATCAGGTTCACCCCTCCACTTT.

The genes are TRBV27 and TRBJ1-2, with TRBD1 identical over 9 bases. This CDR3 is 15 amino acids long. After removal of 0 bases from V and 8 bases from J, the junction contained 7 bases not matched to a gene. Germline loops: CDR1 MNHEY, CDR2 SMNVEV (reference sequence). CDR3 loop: CASSLSWDRVGGYTF. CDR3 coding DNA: TGTGCCAGCAGTTTATCTTGGGACAGGGTAGGAGGCTACACCTTC.

CDR3 residues: CASSYTYRQGLIRRHTNYGYTF. As DNA, the CDR3 is TGTGCCAGCAGTTACACTTATCGACAGGGGTTGATACGTCGCCACACTAACTATGGCTACACCTTC. This chain uses TRBV27 with TRBJ1-2; 8 bases align to TRBD1. Per the germline V gene, CDR1 is MNHEY and CDR2 is SMNVEV (reference sequence). The CDR3 is made up of 22 amino acids. V dropped 4 bases and J dropped 0; count of bases not matched to a gene: 25.

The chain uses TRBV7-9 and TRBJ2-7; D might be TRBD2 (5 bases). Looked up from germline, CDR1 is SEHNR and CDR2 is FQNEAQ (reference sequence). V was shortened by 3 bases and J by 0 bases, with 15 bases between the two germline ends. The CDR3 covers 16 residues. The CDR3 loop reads CASSFPEGRSSYEQYF. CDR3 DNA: TGTGCCAGCAGCTTCCCAGAAGGGAGAAGCTCCTACGAGCAGTACTTC.